In its sample, the clone carrying this T cell receptor (beta chain) was seen many times. Its specificity is unknown. TCRdb analysed the reads with MiXCR anew, one entry per CDR3 protein. This table has a few hundred thousand distinct CDR3 sequences, roughly a sixth appearing once. The CDR3 has 13 residues. Trimming removed 3 bases at V and 2 bases at J, with 8 bases between. CDR1 is DFQATT and CDR2 is SNEGSKA in the germline V gene (reference sequence). The sample belongs to a study of T cell repertoires in cytomegalovirus infection. Study-wide background: A matching HLA type, together with CMV infection, was signaled by public TCR beta signatures.

Study conclusions and caveats: Dominating the ex vivo response were TCR beta clonotypes that were CMV-specific and HLA-C-restricted. Pooled public TCR beta family frequency picked out CMV carriers with the relevant HLA.

The sample was PBMCs. This chain links TRBV20-1 with TRBJ2-1; D may be TRBD1 (6 bases). This TCR was recovered from a human donor in good health (CMV status not recorded). Some clones in this sample may be carry-over from other donors' samples. The CDR3 bases are TGCAGTGCTAGTCGGGACACCTACAATGAGCAGTTCTTC. It encodes CSASRDTYNEQFF.